This T cell receptor (beta chain) came from a study of T cells in Graves' hyperthyroidism and ophthalmopathy. Overall study results and limits: Most thyroid clonotypes with frequency above 0.001 were detected in blood.

For Graves' hyperthyroidism to be stable, ophthalmopathy could not progress within 18 months. Patients were excluded because of uncontrolled infection, other autoimmune disease, pregnancy or lactation. Diagnoses were established using clinical symptoms, serum thyroxine and TRAb, thyroid ultrasound and orbital computed tomography. This clonotype was seen many times. The antigen is not known. Amplified TCR beta CDR3 regions derived from RNA transcripts. Using the HTBI primer set, a first-round RT-PCR was run on the TCR CDR3. Using its own MiXCR run on the multiplex PCR reads, TCRdb lists one record per CDR3 protein. The repertoire holds roughly 100,000 distinct CDR3 sequences, with 51% as singletons. V dropped 2 bases and J dropped 0 bases, with 14 bases sitting between them. CDR3 size: 16 residues. The germline V gene encodes CDR1 LNHDA and CDR2 SQIVND (reference sequence).

This clonotype was obtained from a woman in her 40s with Graves' hyperthyroidism. The chain joins TRBV19 to TRBJ2-7, with D possibly TRBD2 on 7 matching bases. Input material: blood. This CDR3 is CASSILAGAVSYEQYF. DNA for the CDR3: TGTGCCAGTAGTATACTTGCGGGGGCGGTCTCCTACGAGCAGTACTTC.